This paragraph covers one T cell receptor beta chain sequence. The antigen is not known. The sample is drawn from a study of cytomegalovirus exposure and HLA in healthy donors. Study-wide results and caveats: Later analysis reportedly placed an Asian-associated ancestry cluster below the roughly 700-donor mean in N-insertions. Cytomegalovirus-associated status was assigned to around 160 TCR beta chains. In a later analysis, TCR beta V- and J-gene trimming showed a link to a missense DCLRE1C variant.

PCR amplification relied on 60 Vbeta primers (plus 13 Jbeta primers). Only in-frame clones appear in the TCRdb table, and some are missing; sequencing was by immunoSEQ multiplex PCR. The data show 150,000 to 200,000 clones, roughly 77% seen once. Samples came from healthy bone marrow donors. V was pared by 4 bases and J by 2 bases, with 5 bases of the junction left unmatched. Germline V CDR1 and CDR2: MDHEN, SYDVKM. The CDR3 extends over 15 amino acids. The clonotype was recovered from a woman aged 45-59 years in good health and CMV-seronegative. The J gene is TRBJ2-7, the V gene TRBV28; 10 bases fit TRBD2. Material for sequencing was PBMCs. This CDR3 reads CASSSVAGGPYEQYF. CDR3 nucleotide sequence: TGTGCCAGCAGTTCTGTAGCGGGGGGACCCTACGAGCAGTACTTC.